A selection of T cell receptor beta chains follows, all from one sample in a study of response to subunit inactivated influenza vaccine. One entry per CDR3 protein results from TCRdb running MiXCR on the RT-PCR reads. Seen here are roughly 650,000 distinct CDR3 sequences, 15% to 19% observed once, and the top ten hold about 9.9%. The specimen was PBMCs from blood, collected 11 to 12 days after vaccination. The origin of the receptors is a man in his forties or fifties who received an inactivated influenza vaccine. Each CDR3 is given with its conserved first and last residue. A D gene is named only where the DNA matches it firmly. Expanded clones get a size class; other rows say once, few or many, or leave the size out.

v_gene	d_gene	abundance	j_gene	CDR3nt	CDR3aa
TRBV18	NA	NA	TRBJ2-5	TGTGCCAGCTCACCAATGAATCAGCAAGAGACCCAGTACTTC	CASSPMNQQETQYF
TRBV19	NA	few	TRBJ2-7	TGTGCCAGTAGTATCCCGGGATCCTACGAGCAGTACTTC	CASSIPGSYEQYF
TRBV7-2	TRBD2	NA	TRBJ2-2	TGTGCCAGCAGCTTACTGGCGGGAGCCAGCGGGGAGCTGTTTTTT	CASSLLAGASGELFF
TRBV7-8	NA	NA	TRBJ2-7	TGTGCCAGCAGCTTAGCCCGGGTTGGGCAAATAAGGAGCTCCTACGAGCAGTACTTC	CASSLARVGQIRSSYEQYF
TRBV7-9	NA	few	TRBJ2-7	TGTGCCAGCAGCTCCCCCGCTAGGTCCTACGAGCAGTACTTC	CASSSPARSYEQYF
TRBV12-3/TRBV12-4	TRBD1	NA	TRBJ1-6	TGTGCCACTCTCCCAGGGGGTTATTCACCCCTCCACTTT	CATLPGGYSPLHF
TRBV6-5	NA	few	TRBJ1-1	TGTGCCAGCAGTTACTCGGTCCGGGGCACTGAAGCTTTCTTT	CASSYSVRGTEAFF
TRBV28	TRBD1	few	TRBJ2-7	TGTGCCAGCGTTAGACAGGGAGTCCACGAGCAGTACTTC	CASVRQGVHEQYF
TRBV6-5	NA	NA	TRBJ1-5	TGTGCCAGCAGTTACTCGTATGATCACAATCAGCCCCAGCATTTT	CASSYSYDHNQPQHF
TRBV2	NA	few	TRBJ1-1	TGTGCCAGCAGTGAAGTCGAGGGACGGACTGAAGCTTTCTTT	CASSEVEGRTEAFF
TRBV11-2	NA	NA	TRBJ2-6	TGTGCCAGCAGCTTCGAGAGCTCTGGGGCCAACGTCCTGACTTTC	CASSFESSGANVLTF
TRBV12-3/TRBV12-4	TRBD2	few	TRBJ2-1	TGTGCCAGCAGTTTAGCGCTTACTAGCGGGAATGAGCAGTTCTTC	CASSLALTSGNEQFF
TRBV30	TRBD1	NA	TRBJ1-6	TGTGCCTGGAGCGGGACAGGGGGGACCAGCTCCTATAATTCACCCCTCCACTTT	CAWSGTGGTSSYNSPLHF
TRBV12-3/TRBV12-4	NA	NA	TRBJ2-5	TGTGCCAGCACCGATAACTGGCTAGCCGGGAAGGAGACCCAGTACTTC	CASTDNWLAGKETQYF
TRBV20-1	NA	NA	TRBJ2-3	TGCAGTGCGGGAGATGGGTCAGATACGCAGTATTTT	CSAGDGSDTQYF
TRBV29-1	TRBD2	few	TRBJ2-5	TGCAGCGTTGTAGCAGGACTAGCGGTTGCGGCCCAGTACTTC	CSVVAGLAVAAQYF
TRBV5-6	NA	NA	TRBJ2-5	TGTGCCAGCAGCTTGATGAGTTCGCTTAAACTCGGGGAGACCCAGTACTTC	CASSLMSSLKLGETQYF
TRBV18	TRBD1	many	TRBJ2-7	TGTGCCAGCTCACCAACCGAGGGGACAGGAAATATCGAGCAGTACTTC	CASSPTEGTGNIEQYF
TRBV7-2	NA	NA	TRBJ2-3	TGTGCCAGCAGCTTATTTACCCTAGCTACAGATACGCAGTATTTT	CASSLFTLATDTQYF
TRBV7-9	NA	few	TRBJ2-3	TGTGCCAGCAGCAAGACTAGTCGGGTCACGCAGTATTTT	CASSKTSRVTQYF
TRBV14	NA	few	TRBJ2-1	TGTGCCAGCAGCCAAAGGGAGATGTTTAGGACTAAAGGCAATGAGCAGTTCTTC	CASSQREMFRTKGNEQFF
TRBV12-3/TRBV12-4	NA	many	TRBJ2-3	TGTGCCAGCAGTTTAGGAATTTCAGCAGATACGCAGTATTTT	CASSLGISADTQYF
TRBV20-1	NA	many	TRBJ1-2	TGCAGTGCTAGCCGCAGTAACTATGGCTACACCTTC	CSASRSNYGYTF
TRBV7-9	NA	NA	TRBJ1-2	TGTGCCAGCAGCTACAATAAAATCGATGGCTACACCTTC	CASSYNKIDGYTF
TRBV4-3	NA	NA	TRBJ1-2	TGCGCCAGCAGCCAGGCCAGATCCCACTATGGCTACACCTTC	CASSQARSHYGYTF
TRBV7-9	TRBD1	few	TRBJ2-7	TGTGCCAGCCCTCGGACAGGGGGATCCTACGAGCAGTACTTC	CASPRTGGSYEQYF
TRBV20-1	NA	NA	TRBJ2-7	TGCAGTGCTAGACGACCCCAGGCGCAGCAGTACTTC	CSARRPQAQQYF
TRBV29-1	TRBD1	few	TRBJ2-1	TGCAGCGTGGGACAGGTTTCCTACAATGAGCAGTTCTTC	CSVGQVSYNEQFF
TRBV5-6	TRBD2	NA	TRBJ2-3	TGTGCCAGCAGCAAAACTAGCGGGACTTGGACAGATACGCAGTATTTT	CASSKTSGTWTDTQYF
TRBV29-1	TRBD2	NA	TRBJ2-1	TGCAGCTCAACTAGCGGGAGTCACAATGAGCAGTTCTTC	CSSTSGSHNEQFF
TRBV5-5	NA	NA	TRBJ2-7	TGTGCCAGCAGCTTGGTTCCACAGGGTGGCTTTCGCGAGCAGTACTTC	CASSLVPQGGFREQYF
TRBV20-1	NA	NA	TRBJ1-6	TGCAGTGCTAGAGATTCGCCCCCAGGGAATTCACCCCTCCACTTT	CSARDSPPGNSPLHF
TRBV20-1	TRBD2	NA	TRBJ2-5	TGCAGTGCTACGGGACTAGCGGGGGAAGAGACCCAGTACTTC	CSATGLAGEETQYF
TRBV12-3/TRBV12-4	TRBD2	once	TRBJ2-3	TGTGCCAGCAGTCCCGTAAGACTAGCTACAATCCCTAGCACAGATACGCAGTATTTT	CASSPVRLATIPSTDTQYF
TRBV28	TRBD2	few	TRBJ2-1	TGTGCCAGCAGTTATCTGACTAGCGGGAGCTCGACTGAGCAGTTCTTC	CASSYLTSGSSTEQFF
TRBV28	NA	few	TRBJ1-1	TGTGCCAGCAGAAAAGATGGGACCGCGAACACTGAAGCTTTCTTT	CASRKDGTANTEAFF
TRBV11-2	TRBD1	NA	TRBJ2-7	TGTGCCAGCAGCCGCGGGGACAGGGCCTACGAGCAGTACTTC	CASSRGDRAYEQYF
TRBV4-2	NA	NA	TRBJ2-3	TGTGCCAGCAGCCAACCCCCAGACAGTGCAGATACGCAGTATTTT	CASSQPPDSADTQYF
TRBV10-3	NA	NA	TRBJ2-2	TGTGCCATCAGTGACACAGGGCAAAACACCGGGGAGCTGTTTTTT	CAISDTGQNTGELFF
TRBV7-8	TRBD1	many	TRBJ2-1	TGTGCCAGCAGCTCCCTTACCTCAGCCGGGACAGGGGGTAACAATGAGCAGTTCTTC	CASSSLTSAGTGGNNEQFF
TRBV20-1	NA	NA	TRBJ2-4	TGCAGTGCTAGTTGGGAGGGGGGAGCCAAAAACATTCAGTACTTC	CSASWEGGAKNIQYF
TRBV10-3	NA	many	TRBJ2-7	TGTGCCATTCAGCGCGGGGTAGACAGTCTAGTGGTGTACTTC	CAIQRGVDSLVVYF
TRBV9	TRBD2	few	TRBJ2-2	TGTGCCAGCAGAACTAGCGGGGGCACCGGGGAGCTGTTTTTT	CASRTSGGTGELFF
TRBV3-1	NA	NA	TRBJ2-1	TGTGCCAGCAGCCATGGACGGAAATTTTACAATGAGCAGTTCTTC	CASSHGRKFYNEQFF
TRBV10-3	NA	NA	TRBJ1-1	TGTGCCAGCGCAGGACAGCCGAACACTGAAGCTTTCTTT	CASAGQPNTEAFF
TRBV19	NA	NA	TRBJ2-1	TGTGCCAGTACCCTCCGGGGCTACAATGAGCAGTTCTTC	CASTLRGYNEQFF
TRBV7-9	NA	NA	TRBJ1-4	TGTGCCAGCACAGTTGGTGAAAAACTGTTTTTT	CASTVGEKLFF
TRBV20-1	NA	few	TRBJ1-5	TGCAGTGCTAGAGATAACGTGGGCCAACCCCAGCATTTT	CSARDNVGQPQHF
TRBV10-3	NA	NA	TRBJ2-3	TGTGCCATCAGTGAGTCCGCCAGGGGCCGTCAGACAGATACGCAGTATTTT	CAISESARGRQTDTQYF
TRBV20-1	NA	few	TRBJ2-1	TGCAGTGCTAGATTTGGGACGACTTACAATGAGCAGTTCTTC	CSARFGTTYNEQFF
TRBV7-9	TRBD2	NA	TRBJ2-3	TGTGCCAGCAGCTTCTCTAGCGGGACCAGCACAGATACGCAGTATTTT	CASSFSSGTSTDTQYF
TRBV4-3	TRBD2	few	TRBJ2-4	TGCGCCAGCAGCCAAGTCGTAGCGGGACTGGTAGCCAAAAACATTCAGTACTTC	CASSQVVAGLVAKNIQYF
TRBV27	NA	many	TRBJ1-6	TGTGCCAGCAGTTTAGGTTCACCCCTCCACTTT	CASSLGSPLHF
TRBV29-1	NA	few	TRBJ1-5	TGCAGTGCCATACAAGAGCTCAATCAGCCCCAGCATTTT	CSAIQELNQPQHF
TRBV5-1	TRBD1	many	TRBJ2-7	TGCGCCAGCCACCGGGACAGGGGATACGAGCAGTACTTC	CASHRDRGYEQYF